The 20 T cell receptor beta chains below come from one sample, sequenced in a study of T cells after yellow fever vaccination. One entry per CDR3 protein, called by TCRdb with MiXCR from the 5' RACE reads. The table lists some 500,000 distinct CDR3 sequences, about 14% of them singletons. Sequencing used PBMCs, obtained on the day of the yellow fever booster vaccination. The receptors were sampled from a man aged 30-40 years who received the YFV17D yellow fever vaccine.

The V gene is TRBV12-5, the J gene TRBJ2-7; no reliable D call. The CDR3 totals 12 residues. V was pared by 5 bases and J by 2 bases, with 7 bases between. The V gene's germline CDR1 is LGHNT and CDR2 FRNRAP. CDR3 DNA: TGTGCTAGTGGTCAAACCCCCTACGAGCAGTACTTC. Amino acid sequence: CASGQTPYEQYF.

The chain is built from TRBV11-3 and TRBJ2-3; the D gene is possibly TRBD2 (6 bases). CDR3 length equals 15 residues. Looked up from germline, CDR1 is SGHNT and CDR2 is YENEEA. Trimming shortened V by 5 bases and J by 4 bases, and 16 bases separated the two germline ends. CDR3 sequence reads: CASSPSGFGADTQYF. CDR3 DNA: TGTGCCAGCAGCCCCAGCGGGTTCGGGGCAGATACGCAGTATTTT.

This clonotype was found a few times. The chain joins TRBV7-2 to TRBJ2-5; 7 bases agree with TRBD2. The CDR3 consists of 12 residues. Trimming cost V 8 bases and J 7 bases; bases outside gene matches: 7. CDR1 and CDR2 from the germline V gene are SGHTA and FQGNSA. The CDR3 DNA reads as TGTGCCAGCCGCGGGAGAGGTTTGACCCAGTACTTC. Its translation is CASRGRGLTQYF.

This clonotype was seen more than once but under ten times. The chain is built from TRBV2 and TRBJ2-5; TRBD1 matches 10 bases. The germline CDR1 and CDR2 sequences are SNHLY and FYNNEI. The CDR3 has 19 residues. Germline trimming cut 4 bases from V and 2 bases from J; bases unmatched to any gene: 16. CDR3: CASSAGTGVAVKTQETQYF. CDR3 nucleotides: TGTGCCAGCAGTGCCGGGACAGGGGTAGCGGTTAAGACACAAGAGACCCAGTACTTC.

This sequence joins TRBV20-1 and TRBJ1-2; tentative D call: TRBD1 (5 bases). The CDR3 consists of 15 residues. Germline V CDR1 and CDR2: DFQATT, SNEGSKA (reference sequence). V was trimmed by 0 bases and J by 4 bases, leaving 15 bases between them. For the CDR3, the DNA is TGCAGTGCTAGAGACCTAACAGCAGGGACCTATGGCTACACCTTC. Its translation is CSARDLTAGTYGYTF.

V and J are TRBV20-1 and TRBJ2-1; D is ambiguous. The V gene lost 4 bases and the J gene lost 2 bases, with 12 bases spanning the gap. The CDR3 runs to 14 residues. The germline V gene encodes CDR1 DFQATT and CDR2 SNEGSKA (reference sequence). This CDR3 is CSAKDNPTYNEQFF. The CDR3 DNA reads as TGCAGTGCTAAAGACAATCCAACCTACAATGAGCAGTTCTTC.

This chain connects TRBV7-9 to TRBJ2-7; D possibly corresponds to TRBD2 (7 bases). Germline CDR1 and CDR2: SEHNR and FQNEAQ (reference sequence). This CDR3 has 14 residues. V was shortened by 3 bases and J by 3 bases, with 12 bases between the two germline ends. The CDR3 loop is CASSFGLGGYEQYF. Written as DNA, the CDR3 is TGTGCCAGCAGCTTTGGACTAGGGGGCTACGAGCAGTACTTC.

The chain couples TRBV20-1 to TRBJ1-1; D unresolved. Germline CDR1 DFQATT, CDR2 SNEGSKA (reference sequence). V was pared by 0 bases and J by 8 bases, with 19 bases between. This CDR3 spans 15 amino acids. This CDR3 reads CSARDYRHPGVEAFF. The CDR3 DNA follows: TGCAGTGCTAGAGATTATAGGCACCCAGGCGTCGAAGCTTTCTTT.

The J gene is TRBJ2-1, the V gene TRBV4-3; TRBD1 aligns across 7 bases. Trimming cost V 2 bases and J 12 bases; bases outside gene matches: 10. The CDR3 sequence is 14 residues long. Germline CDR1 and CDR2: LGHNA and YSLEER. DNA for the CDR3: TGCGCCAGCAGCCAACTCGGGACAGCTCTAGCGCAGTTCTTC. Encoded protein: CASSQLGTALAQFF.

In its sample, this clonotype was seen many times. The rearrangement uses TRBV19 and TRBJ2-7, with TRBD2 matching 9 bases. V lost 6 bases to trimming and J lost 1 base; unmatched junction nucleotides: 1. CDR1 and CDR2 (germline): LNHDA, SQIVND (reference sequence). The CDR3 covers 13 residues. CDR3 sequence reads: CASRTSGSYEQYF. The CDR3 DNA follows: TGTGCCAGTAGGACTAGCGGTTCCTACGAGCAGTACTTC.

In its sample, this clonotype was seen many times. This sequence joins TRBV7-9 and TRBJ2-1; D is possibly TRBD2 (6 bases). V lost 1 base to trimming and J lost 8 bases, with 15 bases between them. Germline values: CDR1 SEHNR, CDR2 FQNEAQ (reference sequence). This CDR3 has 15 residues. The CDR3 DNA reads as TGTGCCAGCAGCTTAGTTCTTACGGGAGTCGATGAGCAGTTCTTC. Amino acids: CASSLVLTGVDEQFF.

This clonotype appeared a few times. The V gene is TRBV9, the J gene TRBJ2-3; D is undetermined. CDR1 is SGDLS, CDR2 YYNGEE, per germline. The CDR3 covers 12 residues. The V gene lost 1 base and the J gene lost 2 bases, with 2 bases spanning the gap. Here the CDR3 reads CASSVITDTQYF. Here the CDR3 DNA reads TGTGCCAGCAGCGTAATCACAGATACGCAGTATTTT.

This clonotype appeared a few times. The rearrangement uses TRBV27 and TRBJ2-7; 12 bases map to TRBD2. Germline V gives CDR1 MNHEY, CDR2 SMNVEV (reference sequence). V lost 10 bases and J lost 7; bases outside the gene matches: 8. This CDR3 region has 13 residues. The chain's CDR3 is CAIGTSGLGEQYF. CDR3 nucleotides: TGTGCCATCGGGACTAGCGGGTTGGGGGAGCAGTACTTC.

The V gene is TRBV7-2, the J gene TRBJ2-1, with 11 nucleotides matching TRBD2. In germline, CDR1 is SGHTA, CDR2 FQGNSA. J lost 7 bases, V lost 1 base, and 6 bases had no gene match. This CDR3 has 16 residues. The CDR3 DNA is TGTGCCAGCAGCTTAGGTAGGACTAGCGGGCCTAATGAGCAGTTCTTC. Encoded protein: CASSLGRTSGPNEQFF.

The chain uses TRBV4-2 and TRBJ2-1; D unresolved. Germline V gene sequence: CDR1 LGHNA, CDR2 YNFKEQ. Trimming took 1 base from V and 5 from J, leaving 9 bases between them. The length of the CDR3 is 14 residues. The CDR3 reads CASSQGPLNNEQFF. CDR3 nucleotide sequence: TGTGCCAGCAGCCAAGGGCCCCTGAACAATGAGCAGTTCTTC.

This sequence joins TRBV27 and TRBJ2-7; 8 bases agree with TRBD1. Germline-derived CDR1 and CDR2 are MNHEY and SMNVEV (reference sequence). The CDR3 runs 14 residues. The V segment lost 7 bases and the J segment 2 bases; nucleotides outside the gene matches: 7. The CDR3 DNA reads as TGTGCCAGCACCAGATGGGACAGGCCCTACGAGCAGTACTTC. It yields the protein CASTRWDRPYEQYF.

The gene calls are TRBV5-1 and TRBJ1-1; D unresolved. In germline, CDR1 is SGHRS, CDR2 YFSETQ. CDR3 size: 12 residues. The V end was cut by 4 bases, the J end by 8 bases, with 12 bases between. DNA of the CDR3: TGCGCCAGCAGCCCGGACGGATTCGAAGCTTTCTTT. It codes for CASSPDGFEAFF.

The chain has TRBV3-1 and TRBJ2-3; maybe TRBD2 (6 bases). Germline V CDR1 and CDR2: LGHDT, YNNKEL (reference sequence). Between the trimmed V and J ends, which lost 5 bases and 13 bases, there was a span of 19 bases. The CDR3 consists of 13 residues. CDR3 in amino acids: CASSYQESGGEYF. In DNA, the CDR3 is TGTGCCAGCAGCTACCAAGAATCCGGCGGGGAGTATTTT.

The sample holds a few counts of this clonotype. The CDR3 spells CATLSNVLTF. The DNA for the CDR3 is TGTGCCACCCTGTCCAACGTCCTGACTTTC. This chain links TRBV28 with TRBJ2-6; the D is unclear. The CDR3 is made up of 10 amino acids. Trimming removed 10 bases from V and 8 bases from J, with 6 bases in between. Germline V gene data show CDR1 as MDHEN and CDR2 as SYDVKM.

V is TRBV7-2 and J is TRBJ2-3; 7 nucleotides match TRBD2. CDR1 and CDR2 from the germline V gene are SGHTA and FQGNSA. The CDR3 loop spans 14 amino acids. V trimming: 2 bases; J trimming: 13 bases; junction bases outside the gene matches: 12. CDR3 amino acids: CASSLRQGGDWEYF. The CDR3 nucleotides are TGTGCCAGCAGCTTACGTCAGGGAGGGGACTGGGAGTATTTT.